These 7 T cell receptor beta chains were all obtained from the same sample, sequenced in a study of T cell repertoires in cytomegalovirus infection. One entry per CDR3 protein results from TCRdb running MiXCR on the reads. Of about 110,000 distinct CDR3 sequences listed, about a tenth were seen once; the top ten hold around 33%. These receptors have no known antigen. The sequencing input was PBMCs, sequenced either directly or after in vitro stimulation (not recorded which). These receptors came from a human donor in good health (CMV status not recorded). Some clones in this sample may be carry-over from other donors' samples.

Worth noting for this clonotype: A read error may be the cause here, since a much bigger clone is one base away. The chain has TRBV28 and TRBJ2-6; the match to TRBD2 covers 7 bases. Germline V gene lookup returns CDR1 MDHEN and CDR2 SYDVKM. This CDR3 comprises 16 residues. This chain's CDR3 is CASSEVFSGRANGLTF. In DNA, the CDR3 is TGTGCCAGCAGCGAGGTATTTTCTGGGAGGGCCAACGGCCTGACTTTC.

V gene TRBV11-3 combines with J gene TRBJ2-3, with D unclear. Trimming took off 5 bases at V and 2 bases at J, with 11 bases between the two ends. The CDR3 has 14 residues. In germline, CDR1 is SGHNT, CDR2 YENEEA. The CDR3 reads CASSPRLTTDTQYF. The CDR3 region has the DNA TGTGCCAGCAGCCCTCGACTTACCACAGATACGCAGTATTTT.

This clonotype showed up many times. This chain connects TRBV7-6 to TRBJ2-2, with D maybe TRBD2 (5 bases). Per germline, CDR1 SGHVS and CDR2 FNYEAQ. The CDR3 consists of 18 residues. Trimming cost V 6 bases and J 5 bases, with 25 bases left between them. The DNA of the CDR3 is TGTGCCAGCAGTCGCCGTTTCAGCGGCTCTGAGGGTACCGGGGAGCTGTTTTTT. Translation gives CASSRRFSGSEGTGELFF.

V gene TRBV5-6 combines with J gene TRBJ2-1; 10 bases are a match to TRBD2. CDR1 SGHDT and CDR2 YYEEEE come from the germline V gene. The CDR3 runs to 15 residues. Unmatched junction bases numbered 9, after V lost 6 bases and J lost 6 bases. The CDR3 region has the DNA TGTGCCAGCAACTGGGAATTAGCGGGAGGCAATGAGCAGTTCTTC. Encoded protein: CASNWELAGGNEQFF.

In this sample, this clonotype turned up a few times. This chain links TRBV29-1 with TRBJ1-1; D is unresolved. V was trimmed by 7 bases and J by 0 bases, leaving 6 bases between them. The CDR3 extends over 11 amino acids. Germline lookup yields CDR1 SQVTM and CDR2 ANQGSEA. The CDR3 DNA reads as TGCAGCGCAGCTATGAACACTGAAGCTTTCTTT. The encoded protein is CSAAMNTEAFF. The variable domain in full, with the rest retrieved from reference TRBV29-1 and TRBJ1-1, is SAVISQKPSRDICQRGTSLTIQCQVDSQVTMMFWYRQQPGQSLTLIATANQGSEATYESGFVIDKFPISRPNLTFSTLTVSNMSPEDSSIYLCSAAMNTEAFFGQGTRLTVV.

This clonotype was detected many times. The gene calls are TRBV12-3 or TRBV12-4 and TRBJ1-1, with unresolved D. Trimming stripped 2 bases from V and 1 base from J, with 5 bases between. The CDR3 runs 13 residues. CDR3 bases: TGTGCCAGCAGTTTATTGCAGAACACTGAAGCTTTCTTT. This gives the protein CASSLLQNTEAFF.

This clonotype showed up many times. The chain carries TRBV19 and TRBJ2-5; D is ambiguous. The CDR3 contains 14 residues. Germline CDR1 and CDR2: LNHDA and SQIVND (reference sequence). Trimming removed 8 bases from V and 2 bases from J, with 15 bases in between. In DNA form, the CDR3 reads TGTGCCAGTCGATCCTGGACGGAACAAGAGACCCAGTACTTC. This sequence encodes CASRSWTEQETQYF.